This TCR beta chain originates from a study of blood T cells in healthy people across ages. Germline V gene lookup returns CDR1 SGDLS and CDR2 YYNGEE. The length of the CDR3 is 15 residues. V gave up 0 bases and J gave up 1 base; unmatched junction bases: 2. PCR was performed a second time for about 6 to 12 cycles using a sample-barcoded 5' primer and a J-beta primer mix. TCRdb independently ran MiXCR on the 5' RACE reads; one entry per CDR3 protein. The sample includes roughly 1.6 million distinct CDR3 sequences, roughly 32% of them seen just once. The study, taken as a whole, reports: Older age coincided with a roughly linear decline in TCR beta diversity per million T cells. In long-lived donors, naive CD4+ cell counts and diversity exceeded those of aged donors.

Concerning this clonotype: As yet, its antigen is unknown.

Sequenced sample: blood. This TCR was recovered from a woman aged 25 to 45 in good health. This chain links TRBV9 with TRBJ1-1; 8 nucleotides match TRBD1. The CDR3 sequence: CASSVEDRANTEAFF. The DNA for the CDR3 is TGTGCCAGCAGCGTAGAGGACAGGGCGAACACTGAAGCTTTCTTT.